This T cell receptor (beta chain) was observed in a study of blood T cell repertoires in COVID-19. Method: immunoSEQ multiplex PCR; TCRdb's copy keeps in-frame clones and lacks some. The table records about 160,000 clones, more than 75% of them present only once. This clone has only one observation. This TCR was recovered from a man of 80 years or more with acute or convalescent COVID-19. The sequenced sample was peripheral blood.

CDR3 in amino acids: CASSSGGAWNEQFF. Here the CDR3 DNA reads TGTGCCAGCAGTAGCGGGGGGGCGTGGAATGAGCAGTTCTTC. This sequence joins TRBV14 and TRBJ2-1; the match to TRBD2 covers 11 bases. The germline V gene has CDR1 SGHDN and CDR2 FVKESK. The CDR3 consists of 14 residues. V trimming: 6 bases; J trimming: 7 bases; junction bases outside the gene matches: 5. Complete variable domain (other parts from reference TRBV14 and TRBJ2-1): EAGVTQFPSHSVIEKGQTVTLRCDPISGHDNLYWYRRVMGKEIKFLLHFVKESKQDESGMPNNRFLAERTGGTYSTLKVQPAELEDSGVYFCASSSGGAWNEQFFGPGTRLTVL.